What follows are 10 T cell receptor beta chains derived from one specimen sequenced in a study of graft-versus-host responses after intestinal transplantation. Once graft tissue had been processed, intraepithelial and lamina propria lymphocytes were released. Produced via immunoSEQ multiplex PCR; TCRdb's table is partial and in-frame only. This sample has about 15,000 clones, with approximately 79% found just once. Sequencing was performed on ileum tissue, taken about 460 days after intestinal transplant. Receptors were obtained from a human patient who received an intestinal transplant, so some T cells may come from the graft donor.

The rearrangement joins TRBV28 to TRBJ1-4; TRBD1 matches 7 bases. The CDR3 covers 17 residues. Germline values: CDR1 MDHEN, CDR2 SYDVKM. V lost 5 bases to trimming and J lost 6 bases; unmatched junction nucleotides: 15. The CDR3 loop is CASSTLVDRVEYEKLFF. CDR3 in DNA: TGTGCCAGCAGTACTCTCGTCGACAGGGTCGAATATGAAAAACTGTTTTTT.

This clone was counted only a few times. The chain employs TRBV5-1 and TRBJ2-7; 8 bases agree with TRBD1. V trimming: 0 bases; J trimming: 1 base; junction bases outside the gene matches: 6. Germline assignment: CDR1 SGHRS and CDR2 YFSETQ. The CDR3 spans 16 residues. This CDR3 is CASSLAGQVQSYEQYF. Written as DNA, the CDR3 is TGCGCCAGCAGCTTGGCGGGACAGGTTCAGTCCTACGAGCAGTACTTC. The complete variable domain, with remaining parts taken from reference TRBV5-1 and TRBJ2-7, reads KAGVTQTPRYLIKTRGQQVTLSCSPISGHRSVSWYQQTPGQGLQFLFEYFSETQRNKGNFPGRFSGRQFSNSRSEMNVSTLELGDSALYLCASSLAGQVQSYEQYFGPGTRLTVT.

This clone occurred once. This chain uses TRBV6-5 with TRBJ1-2, with D unclear. Trimming cost V 10 bases and J 6 bases, with 15 bases left between them. Germline V CDR1 and CDR2: MNHEY, SVGAGI. The CDR3 loop spans 12 amino acids. CDR3 nucleotide sequence: TGTGCCATACTGGACCTCCCTCATGGCTACACCTTC. Translating gives CAILDLPHGYTF.

The rearrangement uses TRBV9 and TRBJ2-1; 10 bases align to TRBD2. V trimming: 4 bases; J trimming: 3 bases; junction bases outside the gene matches: 1. The CDR3 is made up of 14 amino acids. Germline V CDR1 and CDR2: SGDLS, YYNGEE. The CDR3 bases are TGTGCCAGCAGCCCTAGCGGGAGCTACAATGAGCAGTTCTTC. Translation: CASSPSGSYNEQFF. Full variable domain (missing parts from reference TRBV9 and TRBJ2-1): DSGVTQTPKHLITATGQRVTLRCSPRSGDLSVYWYQQSLDQGLQFLIQYYNGEERAKGNILERFSAQQFPDLHSELNLSSLELGDSALYFCASSPSGSYNEQFFGPGTRLTVL.

The CDR3 sequence: CATSRRANSPLHF. In DNA, the CDR3 is TGTGCCACCAGCAGGAGAGCTAATTCACCCCTCCACTTT. This chain connects TRBV15 to TRBJ1-6; D gene uncertain. This CDR3 is built from 13 residues. The germline V gene has CDR1 LNHNV and CDR2 YYDKDF (reference sequence). Trimming shortened V by 3 bases and J by 6 bases, and 6 bases separated the two germline ends.

The chain links TRBV7-6 to TRBJ2-5, with 11 bases matching TRBD2. Matching the DNA end better, TRBJ2-7 makes the J call doubtful. CDR1 is SGHVS and CDR2 is FNYEAQ in the germline V gene. This CDR3 is 15 amino acids long. This CDR3 reads CASSQTSGGSYEQYF. The CDR3 DNA sequence: TGTGCCAGCAGTCAAACTAGCGGGGGATCCTACGAGCAGTACTTC.

In this sample, this clone turned up once. The rearrangement joins TRBV4-3 to TRBJ2-2; no definite D call. V lost 1 base to trimming and J lost 3 bases, with 6 bases between them. Germline assignment: CDR1 LGHNA and CDR2 YSLEER. This CDR3 region has 14 residues. CDR3 sequence: CASSQVSDTGELFF. The DNA of the CDR3 is TGCGCCAGCAGCCAAGTAAGCGACACCGGGGAGCTGTTTTTT.

The V and J genes are TRBV27 and TRBJ2-7, with 7 bases matching TRBD2. The V gene's germline CDR1 is MNHEY and CDR2 SMNVEV (reference sequence). V gave up 5 bases and J gave up 6 bases; unmatched junction bases: 10. The CDR3 sequence is 14 residues long. The CDR3 nucleotides read TGTGCCAGCAGTACCCGAGCGGGAAGGGGCGAGCAGTACTTC. Its protein is CASSTRAGRGEQYF.

The chain links TRBV7-3 to TRBJ2-1, with 7 bases lining up with TRBD1. The CDR3 totals 16 residues. Germline assignment: CDR1 SGHTA and CDR2 FQGTGA. Trimming at V came to 2 bases and at J to 2 bases, leaving 6 bases not matched to a gene. The CDR3 bases are TGTGCCAGCAGCTTATCGCCCAGGGGGACCTACAATGAGCAGTTCTTC. This translates into CASSLSPRGTYNEQFF.

This clone was counted once. V usage is TRBV9 and J usage is TRBJ1-1, with a weak D call TRBD1 (6 bases). This CDR3 spans 14 amino acids. Germline V gives CDR1 SGDLS, CDR2 YYNGEE. The V end lost 0 bases, the J end lost 0 bases, and 6 bases lay between the germline ends. The CDR3 sequence: CASSVEGVNTEAFF. The CDR3 DNA follows: TGTGCCAGCAGCGTAGAGGGGGTGAACACTGAAGCTTTCTTT.